What follows is one T cell receptor beta chain and its context. cDNA came from roughly 0.5 to 1 ug RNA primed by random hexamers. TCRdb reprocessed the immunoSEQ multiplex PCR reads with MiXCR, giving one entry per CDR3 protein. The data contain under 300,000 distinct CDR3 sequences, roughly 95% of them singletons. The sample originates from a study of CD8 T cells in Susac syndrome. Across the whole study: Of the sequenced Susac syndrome patients, six had active disease and eight were in remission.

The sample was CD4+ T cells from PBMCs. The source is a human donor with Susac syndrome.

The CDR3 sequence: CSAREPDSKKRNYGYTF. The CDR3 DNA sequence: TGCAGTGCTAGAGAGCCGGACAGCAAAAAGAGGAACTATGGCTACACCTTC. The chain employs TRBV20-1 and TRBJ1-2; D possibly corresponds to TRBD1 (6 bases). Germline lookup yields CDR1 DFQATT and CDR2 SNEGSKA (reference sequence). The CDR3 runs 17 residues. Between the trimmed V and J ends, which lost 0 bases and 2 bases, there was a span of 19 bases.